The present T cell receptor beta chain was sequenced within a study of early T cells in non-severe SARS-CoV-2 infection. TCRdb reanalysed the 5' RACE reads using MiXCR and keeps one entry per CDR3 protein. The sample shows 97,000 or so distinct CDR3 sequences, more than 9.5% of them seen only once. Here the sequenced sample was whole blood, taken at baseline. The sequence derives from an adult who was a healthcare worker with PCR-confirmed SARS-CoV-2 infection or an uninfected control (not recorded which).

The CDR3 bases are TGTGCCAGCAGTTACTCGAGGCACGGGAATCAGCCCCAGCATTTT. Amino acids: CASSYSRHGNQPQHF. The chain uses TRBV6-5 and TRBJ1-5; D unresolved. This CDR3 has 15 amino acids. Germline V gives CDR1 MNHEY, CDR2 SVGAGI. Trimming took 0 bases from V and 4 from J, leaving 10 bases between them.